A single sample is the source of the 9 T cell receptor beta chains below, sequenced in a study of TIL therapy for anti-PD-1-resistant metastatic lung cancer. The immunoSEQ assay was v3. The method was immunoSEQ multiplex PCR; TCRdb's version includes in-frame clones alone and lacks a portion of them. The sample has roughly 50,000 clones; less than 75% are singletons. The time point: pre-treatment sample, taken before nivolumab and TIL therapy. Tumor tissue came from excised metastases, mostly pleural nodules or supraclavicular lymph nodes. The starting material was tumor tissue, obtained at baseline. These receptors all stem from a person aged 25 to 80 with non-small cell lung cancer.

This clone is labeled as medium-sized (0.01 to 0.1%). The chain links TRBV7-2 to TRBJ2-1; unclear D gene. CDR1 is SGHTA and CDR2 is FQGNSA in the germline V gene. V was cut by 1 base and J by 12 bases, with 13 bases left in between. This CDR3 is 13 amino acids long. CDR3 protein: CASSLDWRPGQFF. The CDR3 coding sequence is TGTGCCAGCAGCTTAGACTGGAGACCGGGGCAGTTCTTC.

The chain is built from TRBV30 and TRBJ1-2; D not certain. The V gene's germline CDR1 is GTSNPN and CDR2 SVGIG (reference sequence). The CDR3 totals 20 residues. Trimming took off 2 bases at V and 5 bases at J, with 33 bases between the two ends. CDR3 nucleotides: TGTGCCTGGAGTACCCCCAGGACCGATTCGCCGGGCCCTCAAGGGTATGGCTACACCTTC. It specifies CAWSTPRTDSPGPQGYGYTF.

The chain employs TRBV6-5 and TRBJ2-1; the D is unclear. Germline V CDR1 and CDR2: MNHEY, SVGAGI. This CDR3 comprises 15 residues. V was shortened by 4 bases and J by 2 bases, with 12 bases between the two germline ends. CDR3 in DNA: TGTGCCAGCAGTTTTGGACGCTCCGCCTACAATGAGCAGTTCTTC. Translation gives CASSFGRSAYNEQFF.

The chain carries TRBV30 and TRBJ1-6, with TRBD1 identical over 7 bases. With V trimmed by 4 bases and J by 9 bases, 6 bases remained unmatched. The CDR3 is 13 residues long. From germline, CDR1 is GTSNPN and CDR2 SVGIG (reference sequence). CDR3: CAWTQGVGSPLHF. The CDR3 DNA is TGTGCCTGGACTCAGGGGGTAGGTTCACCCCTCCACTTT.

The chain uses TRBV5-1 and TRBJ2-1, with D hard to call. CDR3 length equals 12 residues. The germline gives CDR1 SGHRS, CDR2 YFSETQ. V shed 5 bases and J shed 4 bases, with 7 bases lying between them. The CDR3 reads CASRVTYNEQFF. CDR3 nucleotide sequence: TGCGCCAGCAGGGTTACTTACAATGAGCAGTTCTTC.

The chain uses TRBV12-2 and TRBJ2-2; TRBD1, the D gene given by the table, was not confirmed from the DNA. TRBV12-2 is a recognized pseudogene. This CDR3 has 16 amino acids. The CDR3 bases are TGTGCAAGTCGCATGACAGGGGAGGGCCAAACCGGGGAGCTGTTTTTT. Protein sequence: CASRMTGEGQTGELFF.

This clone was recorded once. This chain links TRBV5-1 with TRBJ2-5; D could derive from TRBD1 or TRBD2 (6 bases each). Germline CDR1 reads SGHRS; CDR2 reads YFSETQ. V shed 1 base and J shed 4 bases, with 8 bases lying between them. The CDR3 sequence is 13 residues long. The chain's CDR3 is CASSLSGAETQYF. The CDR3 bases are TGCGCCAGCAGCTTGTCGGGGGCAGAGACCCAGTACTTC.

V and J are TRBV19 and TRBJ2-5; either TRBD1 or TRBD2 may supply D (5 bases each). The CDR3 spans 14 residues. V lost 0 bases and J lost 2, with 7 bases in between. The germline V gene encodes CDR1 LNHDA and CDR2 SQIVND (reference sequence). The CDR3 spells CASSIEGRQETQYF. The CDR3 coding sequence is TGTGCCAGTAGTATAGAGGGACGACAAGAGACCCAGTACTTC.

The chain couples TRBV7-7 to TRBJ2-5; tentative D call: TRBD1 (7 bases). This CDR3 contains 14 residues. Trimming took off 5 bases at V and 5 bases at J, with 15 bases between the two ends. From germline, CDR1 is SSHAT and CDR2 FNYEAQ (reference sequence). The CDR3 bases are TGTGCCAGCAGCGGGGGGACAGTGGGGGAGACCCAGTACTTC. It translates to CASSGGTVGETQYF.